A selection of T cell receptor beta chains follows, all from one sample in a study of cytomegalovirus exposure and HLA in healthy donors. TCRdb's table, derived via immunoSEQ multiplex PCR, lists solely in-frame clones and lacks some. This table holds roughly 77,000 clones, about 9.5% found once. The sample consisted of PBMCs. These receptors were taken from a man aged 60 to 69 in good health and CMV-seropositive. CDR3s leave out the opening cysteine and the closing phenylalanine or tryptophan. Fields, in order: J gene, V gene, CDR3 protein.

>TRBJ2-3|TRBV10-3
AISQTSTSGALTDTQY
>TRBJ1-1|TRBV14
ASSQAGGRTEAF
>TRBJ1-5|TRBV18
ASSPGTDNQPQH
>TRBJ2-7|TRBV11-1
ASSKPGQGSYEQY
>TRBJ1-2|TRBV5-1
ASSPGRDRDGYGYT
>TRBJ2-7|TRBV7-2
ASSRVGTSGPEQY
>TRBJ1-4|TRBV5-1
ASSLARQGTNEKLF
>TRBJ2-1|TRBV11-3
ASSLTPSYNEQF
>TRBJ2-1|TRBV5-4
ASPGGASSYNEQF
>TRBJ1-1|TRBV15
ATSRDQTQGEAF
>TRBJ1-5|TRBV27
ASGGQGGIQPQH
>TRBJ1-1|TRBV7-6
ASSDGQNEAF
>TRBJ1-3|TRBV9
ASSVATGGNTIY
>TRBJ2-3|TRBV19
ASRIRRGLDTQY
>TRBJ1-3|TRBV30
AGNYRSPPGNTIY
>TRBJ1-6|TRBV30
AWGGLNNSPLH